One and the same sample provided the 32 T cell receptor beta chains below, sequenced in a study of cytomegalovirus exposure and HLA in healthy donors. The study ran its PCR with 60 Vbeta and 13 Jbeta primers. Libraries were prepared by immunoSEQ multiplex PCR; TCRdb keeps only in-frame clonotypes and omits some of them. The sample consists of under 150,000 clones, 79% of them appearing once. What was sequenced was PBMCs. The source is a male donor in good health and CMV-seronegative.

V usage is TRBV4-3 and J usage is TRBJ2-3, with TRBD2 identical over 7 bases. Germline CDR1 and CDR2: LGHNA and YSLEER. The CDR3 is 17 residues long. The trim removed 4 bases at V and 3 bases at J, leaving 13 bases unmatched. CDR3 DNA sequence: TGCGCCAGCAGCCCCGGGTCCTTACAGCGGGGTACAGATACGCAGTATTTT. This translates into CASSPGSLQRGTDTQYF.

The chain employs TRBV27 and TRBJ2-5, with a tentative D call TRBD2 (6 bases). V was shortened by 8 bases and J by 5 bases, with 18 bases between the two germline ends. CDR1 and CDR2 from the germline V gene are MNHEY and SMNVEV (reference sequence). The CDR3 loop spans 14 amino acids. CDR3 coding DNA: TGTGCCAGCGGGTTCGGGAGAGGGGAGGAGACCCAGTACTTC. Translation gives CASGFGRGEETQYF.

V and J are TRBV5-1 and TRBJ1-2, with 7 bases lining up with TRBD1. V was clipped by 4 bases and J by 7 bases; unmatched bases: 13. The germline V gene encodes CDR1 SGHRS and CDR2 YFSETQ. This CDR3 comprises 15 residues. CDR3 residues: CASSQGDREMGGYTF. In DNA, the CDR3 is TGCGCCAGCAGCCAGGGAGACAGGGAAATGGGTGGCTACACCTTC.

V gene TRBV10-3 combines with J gene TRBJ1-1; D unclear. The CDR3 spans 13 residues. CDR1 is ENHRY, CDR2 SYGVKD, per germline. V shed 4 bases and J shed 2 bases, with 8 bases lying between them. The CDR3 protein is CAISVGGNTEAFF. The CDR3 region has the DNA TGTGCCATCAGTGTTGGAGGAAACACTGAAGCTTTCTTT.

This clone was observed once. The chain uses TRBV7-9 and TRBJ2-7; the D gene is possibly TRBD1 (6 bases). V lost 3 bases to trimming and J lost 0 bases, with 9 bases between them. CDR3 size: 14 residues. Germline V lookup: CDR1 SEHNR, CDR2 FQNEAQ (reference sequence). This CDR3 reads CASSFTGISYEQYF. Here the CDR3 DNA reads TGTGCCAGCAGCTTCACAGGGATCTCCTACGAGCAGTACTTC.

The rearrangement links TRBV6-5 to TRBJ1-1, with a possible D match to TRBD1 (5 bases). The ends were cut back, 6 bases at V and 7 bases at J, with 15 bases in the middle. Germline lookup yields CDR1 MNHEY and CDR2 SVGAGI. CDR3 length: 13 residues. In DNA, the CDR3 is TGTGCCAGCAGCCCGGTGGGGAGGGGTGAAGCTTTCTTT. It encodes CASSPVGRGEAFF.

Only one count was recorded for this clone. V gene TRBV19 combines with J gene TRBJ1-2; D remains unclear. V was clipped by 2 bases and J by 5 bases, with 15 bases between them. The CDR3 has 15 amino acids. The germline gives CDR1 LNHDA, CDR2 SQIVND (reference sequence). CDR3 region: CASSIFVGFSYGYTF. The CDR3 bases are TGTGCCAGTAGTATATTCGTTGGCTTTTCATATGGCTACACCTTC. Drawing the rest from reference TRBV19 and TRBJ1-2, the complete variable domain is DGGITQSPKYLFRKEGQNVTLSCEQNLNHDAMYWYRQDPGQGLRLIYYSQIVNDFQKGDIAEGYSVSREKKESFPLTVTSAQKNPTAFYLCASSIFVGFSYGYTFGSGTRLTVV.

This chain joins TRBV5-6 and TRBJ2-5; 7 nucleotides agree with TRBD1. The J call may be wrong; the DNA end is better matched by TRBJ2-7. The CDR3 spans 13 residues. CDR1 SGHDT and CDR2 YYEEEE come from the germline V gene. The CDR3 sequence: CASSFGTVGEQYF. The CDR3, as DNA: TGTGCCAGCAGCTTTGGGACAGTAGGCGAGCAGTACTTC.

About this clone: One junction end disagrees with the germline gene, perhaps due to a read error. V is TRBV5-4 and J is TRBJ1-2; a weak D match, TRBD1 (5 bases). The length of the CDR3 is 15 residues. Looked up from germline, CDR1 is SGHNT and CDR2 is YYREEE (reference sequence). As DNA, the CDR3 is TGTGCCAGCAGTCCTATGGCAGGGTATAACGATGGCTACACCTTC. As protein: CASSPMAGYNDGYTF.

This clone showed up just once. The chain is built from TRBV7-8 and TRBJ1-1; D is unresolved. Germline lookup yields CDR1 SGHVS and CDR2 FQNEAQ. The ends were cut back, 5 bases at V and 8 bases at J, with 15 bases in the middle. The CDR3 has 13 amino acids. This CDR3 reads CASSARDEGEAFF. The DNA of the CDR3 is TGTGCCAGCAGCGCTCGGGATGAGGGCGAAGCTTTCTTT. Full variable domain (remainder filled in from reference TRBV7-8 and TRBJ1-1): GAGVSQSPRYKVAKRGQDVALRCDPISGHVSLFWYQQALGQGPEFLTYFQNEAQLDKSGLPSDRFFAERPEGSVSTLKIQRTQQEDSAVYLCASSARDEGEAFFGQGTRLTVV.

J is TRBJ1-6 and V is TRBV29-1; D is unclear. Germline V gene sequence: CDR1 SQVTM, CDR2 ANQGSEA. The CDR3 has 15 amino acids. V lost 1 base and J lost 11, with 18 bases in between. CDR3 protein: CSVEAPPGFRAPLHF. The CDR3, as DNA: TGCAGCGTTGAAGCCCCTCCGGGGTTTAGGGCACCCCTCCACTTT. The full variable domain, its missing parts supplied by reference TRBV29-1 and TRBJ1-6, is SAVISQKPSRDICQRGTSLTIQCQVDSQVTMMFWYRQQPGQSLTLIATANQGSEATYESGFVIDKFPISRPNLTFSTLTVSNMSPEDSSIYLCSVEAPPGFRAPLHFGNGTRLTVT.

This clone was detected only once. The genes are TRBV5-1 and TRBJ2-5, with 7 nucleotides matching TRBD1. Germline assignment: CDR1 SGHRS and CDR2 YFSETQ. There are 13 residues in the CDR3. The V gene end was trimmed by 7 bases and the J gene end by 1 base; junction bases not matched to a gene: 4. CDR3 loop: CASRRDSQETQYF. DNA of the CDR3: TGCGCCAGCCGCCGGGACAGCCAAGAGACCCAGTACTTC. The full variable domain, completed using reference TRBV5-1 and TRBJ2-5, is KAGVTQTPRYLIKTRGQQVTLSCSPISGHRSVSWYQQTPGQGLQFLFEYFSETQRNKGNFPGRFSGRQFSNSRSEMNVSTLELGDSALYLCASRRDSQETQYFGPGTRLLVL.

The V and J genes are TRBV4-1 and TRBJ2-3; 9 positions agree with TRBD1. Looked up from germline, CDR1 is MGHRA and CDR2 is YSYEKL. Trimming took 2 bases from V and 1 from J; bases not matched to a gene: 4. The CDR3 loop spans 16 amino acids. DNA of the CDR3: TGCGCCAGCAGCCAATCACAGGGGGCTGGCACAGATACGCAGTATTTT. Its translation is CASSQSQGAGTDTQYF.

The chain couples TRBV7-9 to TRBJ2-4; no firm D call. Per germline, CDR1 SEHNR and CDR2 FQNEAQ (reference sequence). The ends were cut back, 5 bases at V and 0 bases at J, with 14 bases in the middle. The CDR3 is 16 amino acids. The CDR3 reads CASSPQAPIAKNIQYF. The CDR3 nucleotides read TGTGCCAGCAGCCCTCAGGCTCCGATAGCCAAAAACATTCAGTACTTC.

V usage is TRBV27 and J usage is TRBJ2-3; 7 bases fit TRBD2. This CDR3 spans 13 amino acids. Per the germline V gene, CDR1 is MNHEY and CDR2 is SMNVEV (reference sequence). Unmatched junction bases numbered 0, after V lost 6 bases and J lost 0 bases. The CDR3 is CASRRGSTDTQYF. The CDR3 coding sequence is TGTGCCAGCAGGCGGGGGAGCACAGATACGCAGTATTTT.

The V call is TRBV5-1, the J call TRBJ1-3, with 9 bases fitting TRBD1. V lost 3 bases, J lost 3 bases, and 7 bases stayed unmatched. Germline loops: CDR1 SGHRS, CDR2 YFSETQ. The length of the CDR3 is 16 residues. The CDR3 loop is CASSSMGQGFGNTIYF. In DNA, the CDR3 is TGCGCCAGCAGCTCGATGGGACAGGGCTTTGGAAACACCATATATTTT.

CDR3 DNA: TGTGCCAGCAGCGTCTTAGCGGGGGCGGCAGGGGGTGAGCAGTTCTTC. Residues: CASSVLAGAAGGEQFF. This chain uses TRBV9 with TRBJ2-1; 9 positions match TRBD2. Germline V gene sequence: CDR1 SGDLS, CDR2 YYNGEE. Losses at the gene ends were 2 bases for V and 9 bases for J; bases not matched to a gene: 12. CDR3 length equals 16 residues.

J is TRBJ1-2 and V is TRBV5-1; 10 positions match TRBD1. V was clipped by 4 bases and J by 5 bases; unmatched bases: 5. The CDR3 has 14 residues. The germline V gene encodes CDR1 SGHRS and CDR2 YFSETQ. CDR3 nucleotide sequence: TGCGCCAGCAGCCCCGGACAGGGGGAGTATGGCTACACCTTC. Its protein product is CASSPGQGEYGYTF.

The rearrangement joins TRBV7-9 to TRBJ2-7; TRBD1 matches 9 bases. Germline CDR1 and CDR2: SEHNR and FQNEAQ (reference sequence). The CDR3 is made up of 15 amino acids. V lost 5 bases and J lost 4; bases outside the gene matches: 9. In nucleotides, the CDR3 is TGTGCCAGCAGCCCTATGGGGACAGGGAGATACGAGCAGTACTTC. It codes for CASSPMGTGRYEQYF.

This clone was counted once. The chain carries TRBV11-3 and TRBJ2-7; 8 nucleotides match TRBD2. CDR1 is SGHNT, CDR2 YENEEA, per germline. There are 13 residues in the CDR3. With 5 bases clipped from V and 6 bases from J, the junction kept 6 bases outside the gene matches. In nucleotides, the CDR3 is TGTGCCAGCAGCCTGCGACTAGCGCCCGAGCAGTACTTC. Translation gives CASSLRLAPEQYF.

V is TRBV7-4 and J is TRBJ1-3, with 8 bases identical to TRBD1. With V trimmed by 4 bases and J by 4 bases, 0 bases remained unmatched. CDR1 is SGHVT and CDR2 is SQSDAQ in the germline V gene. The CDR3 sequence is 13 residues long. Here the CDR3 reads CASSSGGGNTIYF. CDR3 DNA sequence: TGTGCCAGCAGCTCAGGGGGCGGAAACACCATATATTTT.

This chain joins TRBV11-1 and TRBJ2-3; TRBD2 matches 10 bases. Germline values: CDR1 SGHAT, CDR2 FQDESV (reference sequence). The V and J ends lost 7 bases and 5 bases, in that order; junction bases with no gene match: 3. This CDR3 is built from 13 residues. CDR3 nucleotides: TGTGCCAGCACCAGACTAGCGGGAGATACGCAGTATTTT. This encodes CASTRLAGDTQYF.

This clone was seen a few times. The chain joins TRBV18 to TRBJ2-7; D remains unclear. The CDR3 extends over 12 amino acids. Germline V lookup: CDR1 KGHSH, CDR2 LQKENI. V was pared by 2 bases and J by 4 bases, with 6 bases between. This chain's CDR3 is CASSPVVYEQYF. In DNA form, the CDR3 reads TGTGCCAGCTCACCAGTCGTGTACGAGCAGTACTTC.

This clone was seen only a few times. J is TRBJ1-5 and V is TRBV5-6, with D unresolved. This CDR3 has 13 amino acids. Per germline, CDR1 SGHDT and CDR2 YYEEEE. The V gene lost 1 base and the J gene lost 3 bases, with 5 bases spanning the gap. The CDR3 DNA is TGTGCCAGCAGCTTGAGAGCCAATCAGCCCCAGCATTTT. This codes for CASSLRANQPQHF.

The CDR3 reads CASSYRGTYSYEQYF. DNA for the CDR3: TGTGCCAGCAGTTACCGGGGGACCTACTCCTACGAGCAGTACTTC. J is TRBJ2-7 and V is TRBV6-5, with D tentatively TRBD2 (6 bases). CDR1 MNHEY and CDR2 SVGAGI come from the germline V gene. The V and J ends lost 2 bases and 0 bases respectively, with 11 bases between them. This CDR3 has 15 residues.

The gene calls are TRBV23-1 and TRBJ1-1; D gene ambiguous. TRBV23-1 is annotated as an ORF whose role is uncertain. This CDR3 is built from 13 residues. V dropped 10 bases and J dropped 3 bases, with 15 bases sitting between them. CDR3 coding DNA: TGCGCCAATCCCCCGGGGTACGACACTGAAGCTTTCTTT. Amino acid sequence: CANPPGYDTEAFF.

This clone appeared a single time. This chain links TRBV10-3 with TRBJ2-1; D is possibly TRBD1 (6 bases). Trimming shortened V by 3 bases and J by 6 bases, and 12 bases separated the two germline ends. This CDR3 contains 14 residues. CDR1 ENHRY and CDR2 SYGVKD come from the germline V gene. This CDR3 reads CAISEQGPRNEQFF. In DNA, the CDR3 is TGTGCCATCAGTGAACAGGGTCCCCGCAATGAGCAGTTCTTC.

This clone was observed a handful of times. The rearrangement uses TRBV4-3 and TRBJ1-5, with a weak D call TRBD1 (5 bases). Trimming pared 0 bases from V and 2 bases from J, leaving 8 bases between. This CDR3 region has 15 residues. Germline loops: CDR1 LGHNA, CDR2 YSLEER. The CDR3 protein is CASSQEGRGNQPQHF. CDR3 nucleotide sequence: TGCGCCAGCAGCCAAGAGGGGCGAGGCAATCAGCCCCAGCATTTT.

CDR3: CASSLDRYNEQFF. DNA for the CDR3: TGCGCCAGCAGCCTTGACAGGTACAATGAGCAGTTCTTC. The gene calls are TRBV5-1 and TRBJ2-1, with TRBD1 as a possible D gene (6 bases). The CDR3 loop spans 13 amino acids. Germline CDR1 is SGHRS and CDR2 is YFSETQ. The V gene lost 4 bases and the J gene lost 4 bases, with 9 bases spanning the gap. Together with reference TRBV5-1 and TRBJ2-1, the CDR3 gives the full variable domain: KAGVTQTPRYLIKTRGQQVTLSCSPISGHRSVSWYQQTPGQGLQFLFEYFSETQRNKGNFPGRFSGRQFSNSRSEMNVSTLELGDSALYLCASSLDRYNEQFFGPGTRLTVL.

The chain combines TRBV30 with TRBJ1-1; 7 bases align to TRBD1. The CDR3 covers 12 residues. The junction had 4 bases not matched to a gene; V was cut back by 3 bases and J by 6 bases. Germline lookup yields CDR1 GTSNPN and CDR2 SVGIG (reference sequence). The CDR3 nucleotides read TGTGCCTGGAGAGGGGGCCCTGCTGAAGCTTTCTTT. Protein sequence: CAWRGGPAEAFF.

This rearrangement joins TRBV7-9 to TRBJ1-5; 10 positions match TRBD1. Losses at the gene ends were 5 bases for V and 4 bases for J; bases not matched to a gene: 5. CDR1 and CDR2 from the germline V gene are SEHNR and FQNEAQ (reference sequence). The CDR3 loop spans 15 amino acids. The CDR3 region is CASSGQGVSNQPQHF. The CDR3 DNA is TGTGCCAGCAGCGGACAGGGGGTATCAAATCAGCCCCAGCATTTT.

J is TRBJ2-7 and V is TRBV19, with unresolved D. This CDR3 is built from 15 residues. The germline V gene has CDR1 LNHDA and CDR2 SQIVND (reference sequence). Trimming took off 3 bases at V and 0 bases at J, with 12 bases between the two ends. DNA of the CDR3: TGTGCCAGTAGTATTAACTCAGGTTTCTCCTACGAGCAGTACTTC. This encodes CASSINSGFSYEQYF.